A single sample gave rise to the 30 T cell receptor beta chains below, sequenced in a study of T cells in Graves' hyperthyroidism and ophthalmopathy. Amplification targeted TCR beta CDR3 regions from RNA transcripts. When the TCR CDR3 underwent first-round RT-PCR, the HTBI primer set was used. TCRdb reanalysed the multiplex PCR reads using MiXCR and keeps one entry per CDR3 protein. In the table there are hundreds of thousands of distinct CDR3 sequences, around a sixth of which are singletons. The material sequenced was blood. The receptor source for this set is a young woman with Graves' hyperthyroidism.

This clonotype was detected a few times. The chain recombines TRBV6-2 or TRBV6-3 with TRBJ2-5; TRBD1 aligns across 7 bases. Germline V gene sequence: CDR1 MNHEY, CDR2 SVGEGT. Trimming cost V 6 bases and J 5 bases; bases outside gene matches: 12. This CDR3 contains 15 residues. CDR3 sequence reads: CASRVEGASWETQYF. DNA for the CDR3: TGTGCCAGCAGGGTTGAGGGGGCGTCGTGGGAGACCCAGTACTTC.

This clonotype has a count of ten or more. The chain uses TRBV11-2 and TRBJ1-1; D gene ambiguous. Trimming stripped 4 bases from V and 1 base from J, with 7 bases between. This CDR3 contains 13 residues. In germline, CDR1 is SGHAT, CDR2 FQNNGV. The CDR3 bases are TGTGCCAGCAGCTCGAGGTCGAACACTGAAGCTTTCTTT. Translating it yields CASSSRSNTEAFF.

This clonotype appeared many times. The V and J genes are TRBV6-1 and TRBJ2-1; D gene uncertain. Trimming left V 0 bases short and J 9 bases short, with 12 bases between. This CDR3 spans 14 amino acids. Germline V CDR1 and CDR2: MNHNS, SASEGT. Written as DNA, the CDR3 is TGTGCCAGCAGTGAAGCCCTTGCCTCCCTTGAGCAGTTCTTC. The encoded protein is CASSEALASLEQFF.

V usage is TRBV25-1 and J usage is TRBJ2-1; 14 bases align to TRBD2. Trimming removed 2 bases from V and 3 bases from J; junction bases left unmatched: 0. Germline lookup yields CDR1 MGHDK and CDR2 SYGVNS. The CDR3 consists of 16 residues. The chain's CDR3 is CASSEGTSGGYNEQFF. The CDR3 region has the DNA TGTGCCAGCAGTGAAGGGACTAGCGGGGGCTACAATGAGCAGTTCTTC.

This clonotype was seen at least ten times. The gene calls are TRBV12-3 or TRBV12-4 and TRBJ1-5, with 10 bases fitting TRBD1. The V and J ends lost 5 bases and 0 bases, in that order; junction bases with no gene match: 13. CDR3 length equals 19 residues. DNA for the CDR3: TGTGCCAGCAGTCTAGTCACCGGGACAGGGGATCTTAGCAATCAGCCCCAGCATTTT. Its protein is CASSLVTGTGDLSNQPQHF.

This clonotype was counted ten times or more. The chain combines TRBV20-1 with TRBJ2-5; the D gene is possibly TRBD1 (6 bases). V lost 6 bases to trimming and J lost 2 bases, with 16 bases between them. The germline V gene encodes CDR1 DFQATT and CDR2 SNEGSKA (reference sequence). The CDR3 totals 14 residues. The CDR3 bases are TGCAGTGCAGACCCAGTGGACAGACAAGAGACCCAGTACTTC. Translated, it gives CSADPVDRQETQYF.

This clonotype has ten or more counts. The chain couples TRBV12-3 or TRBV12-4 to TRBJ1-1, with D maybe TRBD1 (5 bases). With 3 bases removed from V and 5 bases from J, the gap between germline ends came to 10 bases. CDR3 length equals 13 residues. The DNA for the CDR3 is TGTGCCAGCAGTTTGCAGGGAATGACTGAAGCTTTCTTT. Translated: CASSLQGMTEAFF.

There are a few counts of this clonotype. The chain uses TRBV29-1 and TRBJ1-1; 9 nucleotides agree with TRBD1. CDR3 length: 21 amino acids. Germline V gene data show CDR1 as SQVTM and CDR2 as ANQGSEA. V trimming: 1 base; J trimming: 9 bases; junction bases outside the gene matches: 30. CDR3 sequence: CSVEGGTLTVTGGPRGVQAFF. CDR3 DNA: TGCAGCGTTGAAGGGGGAACTCTAACCGTCACAGGGGGCCCGCGGGGGGTTCAAGCTTTCTTT. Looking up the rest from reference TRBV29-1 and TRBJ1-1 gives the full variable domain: SAVISQKPSRDICQRGTSLTIQCQVDSQVTMMFWYRQQPGQSLTLIATANQGSEATYESGFVIDKFPISRPNLTFSTLTVSNMSPEDSSIYLCSVEGGTLTVTGGPRGVQAFFGQGTRLTVV.

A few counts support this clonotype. In DNA form, the CDR3 reads TGTGCCAGCAGCTCGATCCAGGGGGATATAAACATTCAGTACTTC. It is translated as CASSSIQGDINIQYF. This sequence joins TRBV7-9 and TRBJ2-4, with 7 bases fitting TRBD1. V was pared by 4 bases and J by 6 bases, with 9 bases of the junction left unmatched. The germline CDR1 and CDR2 sequences are SEHNR and FQNEAQ (reference sequence). The CDR3 extends over 15 amino acids.

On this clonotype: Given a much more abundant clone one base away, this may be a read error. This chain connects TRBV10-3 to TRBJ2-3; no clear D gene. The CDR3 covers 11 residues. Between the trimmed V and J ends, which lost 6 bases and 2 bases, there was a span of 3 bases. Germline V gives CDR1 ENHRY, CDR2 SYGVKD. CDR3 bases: TGTGCCATCAGCAACACAGATACGCAGTATTTT. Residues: CAISNTDTQYF.

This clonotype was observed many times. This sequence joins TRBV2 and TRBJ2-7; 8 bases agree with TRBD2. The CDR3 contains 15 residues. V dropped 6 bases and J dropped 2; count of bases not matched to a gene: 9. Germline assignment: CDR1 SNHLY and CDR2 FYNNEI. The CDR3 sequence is CASRARLARTYEQYF. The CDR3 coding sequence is TGTGCCAGCAGGGCAAGACTAGCGCGAACCTACGAGCAGTACTTC.

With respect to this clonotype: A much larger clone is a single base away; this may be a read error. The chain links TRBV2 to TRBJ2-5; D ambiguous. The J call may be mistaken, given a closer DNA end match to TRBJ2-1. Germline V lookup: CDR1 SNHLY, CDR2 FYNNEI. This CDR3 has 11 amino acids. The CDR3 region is CASSDFETQFF. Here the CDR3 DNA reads TGTGCCAGCAGTGATTTCGAGACCCAGTTCTTC.

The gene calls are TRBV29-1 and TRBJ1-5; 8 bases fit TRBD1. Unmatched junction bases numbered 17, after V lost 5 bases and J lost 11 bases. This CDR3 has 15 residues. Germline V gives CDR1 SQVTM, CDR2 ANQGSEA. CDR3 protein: CSVLHVQGAAGSQHF. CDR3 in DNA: TGCAGCGTTCTCCACGTTCAGGGGGCCGCGGGGTCCCAGCATTTT.

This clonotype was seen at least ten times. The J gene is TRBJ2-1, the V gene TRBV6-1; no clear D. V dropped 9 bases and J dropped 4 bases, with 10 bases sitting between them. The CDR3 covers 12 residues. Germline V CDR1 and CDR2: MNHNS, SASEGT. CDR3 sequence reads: CASVLGYNEQFF. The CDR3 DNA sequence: TGTGCCAGTGTCCTCGGATACAATGAGCAGTTCTTC.

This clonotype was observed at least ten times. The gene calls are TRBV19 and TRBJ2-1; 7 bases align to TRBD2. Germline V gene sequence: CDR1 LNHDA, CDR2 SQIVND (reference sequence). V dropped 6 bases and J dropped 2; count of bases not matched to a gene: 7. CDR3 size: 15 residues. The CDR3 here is CASRLTSPTYNEQFF. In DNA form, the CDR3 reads TGTGCCAGTAGATTGACTAGCCCAACCTACAATGAGCAGTTCTTC. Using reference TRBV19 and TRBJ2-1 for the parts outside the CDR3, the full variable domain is DGGITQSPKYLFRKEGQNVTLSCEQNLNHDAMYWYRQDPGQGLRLIYYSQIVNDFQKGDIAEGYSVSREKKESFPLTVTSAQKNPTAFYLCASRLTSPTYNEQFFGPGTRLTVL.

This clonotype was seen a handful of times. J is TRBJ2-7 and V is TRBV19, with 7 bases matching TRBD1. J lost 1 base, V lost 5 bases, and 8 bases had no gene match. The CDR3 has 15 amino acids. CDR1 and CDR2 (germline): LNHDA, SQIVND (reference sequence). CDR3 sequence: CASSEPGGISYEQYF. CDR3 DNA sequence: TGTGCCAGTAGTGAACCAGGGGGTATATCCTACGAGCAGTACTTC. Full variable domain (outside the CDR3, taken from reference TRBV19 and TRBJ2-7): DGGITQSPKYLFRKEGQNVTLSCEQNLNHDAMYWYRQDPGQGLRLIYYSQIVNDFQKGDIAEGYSVSREKKESFPLTVTSAQKNPTAFYLCASSEPGGISYEQYFGPGTRLTVT.

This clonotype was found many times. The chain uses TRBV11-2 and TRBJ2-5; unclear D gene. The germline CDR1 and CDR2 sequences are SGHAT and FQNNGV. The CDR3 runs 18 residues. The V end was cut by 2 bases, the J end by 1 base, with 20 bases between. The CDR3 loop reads CASSLITSPFVGQETQYF. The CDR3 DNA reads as TGTGCCAGCAGCTTAATTACCTCACCCTTTGTGGGCCAAGAGACCCAGTACTTC.

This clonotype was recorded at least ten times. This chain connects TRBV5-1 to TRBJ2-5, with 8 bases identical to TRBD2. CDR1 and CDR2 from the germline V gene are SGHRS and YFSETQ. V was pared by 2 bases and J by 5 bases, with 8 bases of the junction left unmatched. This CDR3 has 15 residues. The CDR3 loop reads CASSFTGGLGETQYF. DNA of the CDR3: TGCGCCAGCAGCTTTACGGGAGGGCTAGGGGAGACCCAGTACTTC.

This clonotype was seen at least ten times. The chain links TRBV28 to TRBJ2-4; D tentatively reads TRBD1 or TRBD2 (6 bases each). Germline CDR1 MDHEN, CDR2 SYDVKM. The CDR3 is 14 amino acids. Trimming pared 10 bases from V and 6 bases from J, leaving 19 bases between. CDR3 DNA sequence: TGTGCCACTTCCTGGGGGGACAACTTAAACATTCAGTACTTC. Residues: CATSWGDNLNIQYF.

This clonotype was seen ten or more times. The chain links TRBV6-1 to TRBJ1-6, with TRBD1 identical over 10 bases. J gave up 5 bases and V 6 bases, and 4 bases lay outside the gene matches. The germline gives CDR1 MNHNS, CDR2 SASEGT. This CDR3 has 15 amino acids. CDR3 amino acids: CASRDRGRDNSPLHF. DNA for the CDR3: TGTGCCAGCAGGGACAGGGGGAGGGATAATTCACCCCTCCACTTT.

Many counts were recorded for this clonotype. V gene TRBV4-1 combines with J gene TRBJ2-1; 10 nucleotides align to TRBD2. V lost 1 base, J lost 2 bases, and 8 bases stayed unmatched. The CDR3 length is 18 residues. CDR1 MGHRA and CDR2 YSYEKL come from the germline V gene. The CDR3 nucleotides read TGCGCCAGCAGCCAAGGGCTAGCGGGAGTCTTCGCCTACAATGAGCAGTTCTTC. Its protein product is CASSQGLAGVFAYNEQFF.

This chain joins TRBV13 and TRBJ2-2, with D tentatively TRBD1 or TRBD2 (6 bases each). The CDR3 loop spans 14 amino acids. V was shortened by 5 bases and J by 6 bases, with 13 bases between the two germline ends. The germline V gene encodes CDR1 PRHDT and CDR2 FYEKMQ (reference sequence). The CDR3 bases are TGTGCCAGCAGCGGGGGGCCGGTCGCCGGGGAGCTGTTTTTT. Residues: CASSGGPVAGELFF. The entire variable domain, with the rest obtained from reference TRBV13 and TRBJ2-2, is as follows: AAGVIQSPRHLIKEKRETATLKCYPIPRHDTVYWYQQGPGQDPQFLISFYEKMQSDKGSIPDRFSAQQFSDYHSELNMSSLELGDSALYFCASSGGPVAGELFFGEGSRLTVL.

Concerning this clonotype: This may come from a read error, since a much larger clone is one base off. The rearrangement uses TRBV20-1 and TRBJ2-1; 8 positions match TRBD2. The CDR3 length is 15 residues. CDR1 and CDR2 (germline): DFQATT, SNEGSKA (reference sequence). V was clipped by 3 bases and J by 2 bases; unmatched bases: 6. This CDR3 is CSASVAGKPYNEQFF. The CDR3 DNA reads TGCAGTGCTAGTGTAGCGGGGAAACCCTACAATGAGCAGTTCTTC.

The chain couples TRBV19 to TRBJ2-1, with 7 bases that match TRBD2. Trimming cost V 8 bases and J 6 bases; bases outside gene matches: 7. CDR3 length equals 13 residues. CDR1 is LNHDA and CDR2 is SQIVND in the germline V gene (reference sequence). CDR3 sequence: CASRGRGGNEQFF. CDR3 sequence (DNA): TGTGCCAGTCGGGGGAGGGGAGGCAATGAGCAGTTCTTC.

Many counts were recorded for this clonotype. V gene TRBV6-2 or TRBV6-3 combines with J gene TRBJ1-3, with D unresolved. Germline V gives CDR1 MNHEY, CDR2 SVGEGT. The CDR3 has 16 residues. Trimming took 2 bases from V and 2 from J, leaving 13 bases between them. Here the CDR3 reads CASSYGEVPAGNTIYF. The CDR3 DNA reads TGTGCCAGCAGTTACGGGGAAGTCCCCGCTGGAAACACCATATATTTT.

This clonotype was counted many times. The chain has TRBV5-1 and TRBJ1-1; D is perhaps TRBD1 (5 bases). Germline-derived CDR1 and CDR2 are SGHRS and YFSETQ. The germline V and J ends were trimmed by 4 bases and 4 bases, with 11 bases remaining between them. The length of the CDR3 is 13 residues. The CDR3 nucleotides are TGCGCCAGCAGCACCTCGGGGGGCACTGAAGCTTTCTTT. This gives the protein CASSTSGGTEAFF.

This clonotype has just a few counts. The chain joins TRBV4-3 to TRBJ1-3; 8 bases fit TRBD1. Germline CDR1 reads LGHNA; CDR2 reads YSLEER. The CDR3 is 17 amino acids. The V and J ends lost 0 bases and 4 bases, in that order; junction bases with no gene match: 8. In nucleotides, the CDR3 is TGCGCCAGCAGCCAAGATACCGGGACAGGCTCCGGAAACACCATATATTTT. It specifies CASSQDTGTGSGNTIYF.

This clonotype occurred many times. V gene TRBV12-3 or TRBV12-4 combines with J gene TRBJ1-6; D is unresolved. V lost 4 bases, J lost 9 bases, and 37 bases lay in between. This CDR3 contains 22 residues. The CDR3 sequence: CASSSRVPLSRSAHVRSSPLHF. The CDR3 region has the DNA TGTGCCAGCAGTTCGAGGGTCCCACTCAGTAGATCAGCCCATGTCCGAAGTTCACCCCTCCACTTT.

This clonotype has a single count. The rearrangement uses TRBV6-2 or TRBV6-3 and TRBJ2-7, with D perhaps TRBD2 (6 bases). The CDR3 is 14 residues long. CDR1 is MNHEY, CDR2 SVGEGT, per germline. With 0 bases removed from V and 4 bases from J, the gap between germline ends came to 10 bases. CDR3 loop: CASSYSPGLYEQYF. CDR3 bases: TGTGCCAGCAGTTACTCCCCGGGACTGTACGAGCAGTACTTC.

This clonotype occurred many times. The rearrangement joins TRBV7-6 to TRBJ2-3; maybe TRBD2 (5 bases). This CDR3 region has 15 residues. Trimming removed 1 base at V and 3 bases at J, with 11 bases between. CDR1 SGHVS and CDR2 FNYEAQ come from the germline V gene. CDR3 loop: CASSLGSAETDTQYF. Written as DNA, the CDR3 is TGTGCCAGCAGCTTAGGGTCAGCGGAGACAGATACGCAGTATTTT.